This T cell receptor (beta chain) appears in the sequencing data of a study of cytomegalovirus exposure and HLA in healthy donors. Germline V gene sequence: CDR1 SGHDN, CDR2 FVKESK. The CDR3 consists of 12 residues. The ends were cut back, 1 base at V and 7 bases at J, with 8 bases in the middle. Only in-frame clones appear in the TCRdb table, and some are missing; sequencing was by immunoSEQ multiplex PCR. The table has more than 300,000 clones, 75% to 90% seen once. The origin of this receptor is a woman younger than 35 in good health and CMV-seronegative. This chain joins TRBV14 and TRBJ2-7; a possible D gene is TRBD1 (5 bases). The sequencing input was PBMCs. For the CDR3, the DNA is TGTGCCAGCAGCCAAGGCCGGACAGAGCAGTACTTC. It is translated as CASSQGRTEQYF.